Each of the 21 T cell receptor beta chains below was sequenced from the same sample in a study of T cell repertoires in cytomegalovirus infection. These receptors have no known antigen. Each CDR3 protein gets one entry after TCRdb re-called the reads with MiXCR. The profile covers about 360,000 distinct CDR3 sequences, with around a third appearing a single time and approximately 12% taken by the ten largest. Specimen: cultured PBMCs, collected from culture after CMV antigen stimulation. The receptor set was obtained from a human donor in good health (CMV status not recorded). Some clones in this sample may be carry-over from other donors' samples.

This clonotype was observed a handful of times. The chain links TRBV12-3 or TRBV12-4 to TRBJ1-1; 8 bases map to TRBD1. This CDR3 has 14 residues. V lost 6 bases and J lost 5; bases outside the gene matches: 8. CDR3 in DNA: TGTGCCAGCAGGACCCTACAGGGGGGGACTGAAGCTTTCTTT. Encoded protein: CASRTLQGGTEAFF.

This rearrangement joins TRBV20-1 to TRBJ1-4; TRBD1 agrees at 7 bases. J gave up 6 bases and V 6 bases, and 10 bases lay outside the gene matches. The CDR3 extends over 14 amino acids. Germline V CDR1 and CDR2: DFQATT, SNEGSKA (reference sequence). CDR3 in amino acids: CSAFKGAGDEKLFF. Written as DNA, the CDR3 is TGCAGTGCCTTTAAGGGGGCCGGGGATGAAAAACTGTTTTTT.

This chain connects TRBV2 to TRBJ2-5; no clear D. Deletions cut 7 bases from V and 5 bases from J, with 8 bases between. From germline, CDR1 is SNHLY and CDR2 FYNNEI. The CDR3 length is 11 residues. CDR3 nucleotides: TGTGCCAGCACTGACCGCGAGACCCAGTACTTC. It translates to CASTDRETQYF.

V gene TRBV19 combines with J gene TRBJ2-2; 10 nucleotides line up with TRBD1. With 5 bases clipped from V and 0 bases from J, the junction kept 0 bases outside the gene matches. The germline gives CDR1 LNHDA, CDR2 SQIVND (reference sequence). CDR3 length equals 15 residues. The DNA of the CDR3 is TGTGCCAGTAGTGGGACAGGGGCGAACACCGGGGAGCTGTTTTTT. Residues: CASSGTGANTGELFF.

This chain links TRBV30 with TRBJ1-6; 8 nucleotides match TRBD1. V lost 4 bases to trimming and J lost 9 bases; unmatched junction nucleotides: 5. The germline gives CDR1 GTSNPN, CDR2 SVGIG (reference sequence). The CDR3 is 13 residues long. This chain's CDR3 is CAWTMDRASPLHF. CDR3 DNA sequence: TGTGCCTGGACCATGGACAGGGCTTCACCCCTCCACTTT.

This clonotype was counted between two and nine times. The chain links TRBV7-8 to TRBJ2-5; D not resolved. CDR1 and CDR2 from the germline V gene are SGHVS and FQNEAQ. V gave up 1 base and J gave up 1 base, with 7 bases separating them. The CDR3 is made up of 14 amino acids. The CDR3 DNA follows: TGTGCCAGCAGCTTAGTGCACTCCCAAGAGACCCAGTACTTC. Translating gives CASSLVHSQETQYF.

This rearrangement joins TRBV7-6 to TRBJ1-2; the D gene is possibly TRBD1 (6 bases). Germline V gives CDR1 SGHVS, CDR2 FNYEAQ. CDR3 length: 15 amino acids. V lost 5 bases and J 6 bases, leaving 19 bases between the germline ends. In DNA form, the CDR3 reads TGTGCCAGCAGCCCCACCAGTCGGGGGGCGGATGGCTACACCTTC. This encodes CASSPTSRGADGYTF.

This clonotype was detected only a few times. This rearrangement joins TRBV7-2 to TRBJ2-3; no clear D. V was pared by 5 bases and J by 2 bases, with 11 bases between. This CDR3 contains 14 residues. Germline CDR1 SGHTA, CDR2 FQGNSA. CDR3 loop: CASSTPPLTDTQYF. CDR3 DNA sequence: TGTGCCAGCAGCACCCCGCCACTCACAGATACGCAGTATTTT.

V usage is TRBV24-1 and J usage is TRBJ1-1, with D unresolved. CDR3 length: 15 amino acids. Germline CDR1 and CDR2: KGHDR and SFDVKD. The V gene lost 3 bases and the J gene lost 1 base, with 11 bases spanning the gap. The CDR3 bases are TGTGCCACCAGTGATACAACGAGAGGGAACACTGAAGCTTTCTTT. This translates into CATSDTTRGNTEAFF.

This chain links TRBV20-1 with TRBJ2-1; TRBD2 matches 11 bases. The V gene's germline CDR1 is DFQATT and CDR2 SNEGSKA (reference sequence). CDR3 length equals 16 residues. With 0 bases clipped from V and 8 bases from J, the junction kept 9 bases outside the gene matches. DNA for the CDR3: TGCAGTGCTAGAGATCGTGAGTCTAGCGGGAGGTATGAGCAGTTCTTC. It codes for CSARDRESSGRYEQFF.

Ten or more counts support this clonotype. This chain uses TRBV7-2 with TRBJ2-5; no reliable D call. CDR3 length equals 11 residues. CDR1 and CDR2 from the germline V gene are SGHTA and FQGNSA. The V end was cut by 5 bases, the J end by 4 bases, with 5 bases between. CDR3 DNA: TGTGCCAGCAGCAACCGAGAGACCCAGTACTTC. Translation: CASSNRETQYF.

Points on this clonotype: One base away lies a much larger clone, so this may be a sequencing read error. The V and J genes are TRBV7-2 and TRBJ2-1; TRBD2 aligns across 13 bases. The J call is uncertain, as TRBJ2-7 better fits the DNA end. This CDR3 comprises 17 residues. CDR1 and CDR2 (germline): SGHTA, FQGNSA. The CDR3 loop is CASSSGLAGSLYNEQYF. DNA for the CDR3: TGTGCCAGCAGCTCGGGACTAGCGGGAAGCCTCTACAATGAGCAGTACTTC.

The CDR3 nucleotides are TGTGCCAGCAGCCTCATCCCTAACTATGGCTACACCTTC. Translating gives CASSLIPNYGYTF. The genes are TRBV12-3 or TRBV12-4 and TRBJ1-2; D ambiguous. The CDR3 is 13 residues long. Trimming cost V 6 bases and J 0 bases, with 8 bases left between them.

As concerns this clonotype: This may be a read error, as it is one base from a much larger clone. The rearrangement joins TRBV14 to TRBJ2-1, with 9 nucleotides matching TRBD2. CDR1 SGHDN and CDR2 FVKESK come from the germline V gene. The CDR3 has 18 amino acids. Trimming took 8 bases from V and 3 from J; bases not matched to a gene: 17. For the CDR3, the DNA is TGTGCCAGCGAGCCTGCGGGTCGGCTAGCGGGAAACTACAATGAGCAGTTCTTC. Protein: CASEPAGRLAGNYNEQFF.

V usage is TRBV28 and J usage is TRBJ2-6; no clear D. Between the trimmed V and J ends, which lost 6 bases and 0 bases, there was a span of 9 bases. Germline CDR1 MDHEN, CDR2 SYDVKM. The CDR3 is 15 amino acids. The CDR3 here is CASRKRSSGANVLTF. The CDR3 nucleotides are TGTGCCAGCAGAAAACGGAGCTCTGGGGCCAACGTCCTGACTTTC.

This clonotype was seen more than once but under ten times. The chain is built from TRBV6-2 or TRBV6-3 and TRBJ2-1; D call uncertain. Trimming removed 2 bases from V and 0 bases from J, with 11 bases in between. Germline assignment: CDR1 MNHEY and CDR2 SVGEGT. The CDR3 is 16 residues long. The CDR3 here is CASSYGSEFSYNEQFF. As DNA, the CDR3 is TGTGCCAGCAGTTACGGGTCCGAGTTCTCCTACAATGAGCAGTTCTTC.

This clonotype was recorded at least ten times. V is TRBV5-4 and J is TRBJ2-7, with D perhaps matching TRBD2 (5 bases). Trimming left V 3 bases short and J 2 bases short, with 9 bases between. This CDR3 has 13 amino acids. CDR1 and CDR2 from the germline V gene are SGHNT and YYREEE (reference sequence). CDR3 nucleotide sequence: TGTGCCAGCAGCTATCGGGAAACCTACGAGCAGTACTTC. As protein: CASSYRETYEQYF.

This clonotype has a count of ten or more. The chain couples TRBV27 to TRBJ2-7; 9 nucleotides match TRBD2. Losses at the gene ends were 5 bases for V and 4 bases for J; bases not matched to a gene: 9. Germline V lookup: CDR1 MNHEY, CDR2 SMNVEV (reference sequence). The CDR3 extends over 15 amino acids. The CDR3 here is CASSPRGGAGYEQYF. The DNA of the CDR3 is TGTGCCAGCAGTCCGCGGGGGGGGGCCGGATACGAGCAGTACTTC.

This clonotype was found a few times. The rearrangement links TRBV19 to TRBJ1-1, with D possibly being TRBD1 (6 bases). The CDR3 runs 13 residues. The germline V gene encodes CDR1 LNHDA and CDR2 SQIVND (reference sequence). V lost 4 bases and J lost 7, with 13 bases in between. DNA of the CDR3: TGTGCCAGTAGTAAGGGGGACCGCCTTGAAGCTTTCTTT. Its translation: CASSKGDRLEAFF.

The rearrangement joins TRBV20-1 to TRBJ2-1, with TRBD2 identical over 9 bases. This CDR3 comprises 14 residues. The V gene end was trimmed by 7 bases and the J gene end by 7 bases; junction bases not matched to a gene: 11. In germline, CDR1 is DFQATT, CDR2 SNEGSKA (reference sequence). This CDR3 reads CSVQSASGVNEQFF. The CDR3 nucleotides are TGCAGTGTTCAGTCGGCTAGCGGGGTAAATGAGCAGTTCTTC.

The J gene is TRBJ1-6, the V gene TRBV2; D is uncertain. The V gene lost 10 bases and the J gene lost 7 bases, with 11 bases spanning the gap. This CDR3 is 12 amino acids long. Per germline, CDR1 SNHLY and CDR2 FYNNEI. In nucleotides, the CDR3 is TGTGCCAACCTCAAAGAGAATTCACCCCTCCACTTT. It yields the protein CANLKENSPLHF.